This TCR beta chain originates from a study of cytomegalovirus exposure and HLA in healthy donors. Per germline, CDR1 SGHDT and CDR2 YYEEEE. The CDR3 contains 16 residues. V lost 4 bases and J lost 1; bases outside the gene matches: 6. Both 60 Vbeta primers and 13 Jbeta primers went into the PCR. The assay was immunoSEQ multiplex PCR, and TCRdb's table has in-frame clones only and misses some. Among some 75,000 clones listed, around 78% were seen once. Input material: PBMCs. This sequence originates from a man between 18 and 29 years old in good health and CMV-seropositive. This chain links TRBV5-6 with TRBJ2-1, with 9 nucleotides matching TRBD1. The CDR3, as DNA: TGTGCCAGCAGCCAGACCGGGACAGGGTCCTACAATGAGCAGTTCTTC. Protein sequence: CASSQTGTGSYNEQFF.